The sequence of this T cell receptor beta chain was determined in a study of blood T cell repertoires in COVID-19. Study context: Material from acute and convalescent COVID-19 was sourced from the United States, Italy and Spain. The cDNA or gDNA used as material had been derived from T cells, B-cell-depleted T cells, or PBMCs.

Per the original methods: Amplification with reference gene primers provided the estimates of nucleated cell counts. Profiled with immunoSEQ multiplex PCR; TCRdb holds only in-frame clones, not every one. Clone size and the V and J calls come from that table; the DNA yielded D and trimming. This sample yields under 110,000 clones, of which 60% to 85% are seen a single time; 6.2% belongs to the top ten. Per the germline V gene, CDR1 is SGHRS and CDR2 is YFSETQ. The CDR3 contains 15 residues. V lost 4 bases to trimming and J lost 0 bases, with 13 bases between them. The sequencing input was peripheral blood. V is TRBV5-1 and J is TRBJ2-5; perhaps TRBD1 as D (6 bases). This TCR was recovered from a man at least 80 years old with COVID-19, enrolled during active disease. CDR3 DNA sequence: TGCGCCAGCAGCAGGGCAGGGGCGGACCAAGAGACCCAGTACTTC. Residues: CASSRAGADQETQYF.